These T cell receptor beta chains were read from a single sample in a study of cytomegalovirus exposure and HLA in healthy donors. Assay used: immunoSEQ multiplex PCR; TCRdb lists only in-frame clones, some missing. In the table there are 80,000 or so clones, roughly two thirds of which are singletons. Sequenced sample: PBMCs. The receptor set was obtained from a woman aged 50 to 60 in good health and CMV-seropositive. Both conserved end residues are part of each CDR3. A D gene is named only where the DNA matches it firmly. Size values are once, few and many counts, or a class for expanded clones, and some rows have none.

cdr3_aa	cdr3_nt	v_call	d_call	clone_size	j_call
CASSGGRAYNEQFF	TGCGCCAGCAGTGGGGGCAGGGCGTACAATGAGCAGTTCTTC	TRBV5-1	-	few	TRBJ2-1
CASTSLDNEQFF	TGTGCCAGCACCTCACTCGACAATGAGCAGTTCTTC	TRBV5-6	-	-	TRBJ2-1
CASSVRPSGGTDTQYF	TGTGCCAGCAGCGTAAGGCCTAGCGGGGGCACAGATACGCAGTATTTT	TRBV9	TRBD2	-	TRBJ2-3
CSSSLVGDGYTF	TGTTCCAGCAGCTTAGTCGGAGATGGCTACACCTTC	TRBV7-9	-	-	TRBJ1-2
CASSLEGQGGRGEKLFF	TGCGCCAGCAGCTTGGAGGGACAGGGGGGGAGAGGTGAAAAACTGTTTTTT	TRBV5-1	TRBD1	-	TRBJ1-4
CASSQTGGVSEKLFF	TGTGCCAGCAGCCAAACAGGGGGCGTGAGTGAAAAACTGTTTTTT	TRBV5-6	TRBD1	-	TRBJ1-4
CASSVPSRSRYGYTF	TGTGCCAGCAGTGTACCCTCCCGGTCCCGCTATGGCTACACCTTC	TRBV6-4	-	-	TRBJ1-2
CAWSSRQGPTRNQPQHF	TGTGCCTGGAGTTCCCGACAGGGCCCTACGCGCAATCAGCCCCAGCATTTT	TRBV30	TRBD1	-	TRBJ1-5
CAWSTRRGETQYF	TGTGCCTGGAGTACACGACGGGGAGAGACCCAGTACTTC	TRBV30	-	once	TRBJ2-5
CASSLGTASGASSTDTQYF	TGCGCCAGCAGCTTGGGTACGGCTAGCGGGGCCTCTAGCACAGATACGCAGTATTTT	TRBV5-1	TRBD2	-	TRBJ2-3
CASRKDTSQETQYF	TGTGCCAGCAGAAAGGACACGAGCCAAGAGACCCAGTACTTC	TRBV6-5	-	-	TRBJ2-5
CASRGAGKNTIYF	TGTGCCAGTAGGGGTGCAGGGAAGAACACCATATATTTT	TRBV7-2	-	-	TRBJ1-3
CASSFFPLPGNEQFF	TGTGCCAGCAGCTTTTTCCCTCTTCCGGGGAATGAGCAGTTCTTC	TRBV5-6	-	-	TRBJ2-1
CASGQGARGYTF	TGTGCCAGCGGCCAGGGGGCGCGGGGCTACACCTTC	TRBV7-6	TRBD1	few	TRBJ1-2
CASSEGSDYGYTF	TGTGCCAGCAGCGAAGGGAGTGACTATGGCTACACCTTC	TRBV9	-	-	TRBJ1-2
CASSLPSGAEAFF	TGTGCCAGCAGCTTACCCTCAGGGGCTGAAGCTTTCTTT	TRBV11-2	-	-	TRBJ1-1
CASSLAGDGNTIYF	TGTGCCAGCAGCTTAGCTGGAGATGGAAACACCATATATTTT	TRBV7-8	-	-	TRBJ1-3
CASSSRGSGELFF	TGTGCCAGCAGCTCCAGGGGATCCGGGGAGCTGTTTTTT	TRBV11-3	-	-	TRBJ2-2
CASSITLTGQGLF	TGTGCCAGCAGTATAACCCTCACCGGACAAGGGCTCTTC	TRBV7-9	-	-	TRBJ2-7
CASSLSGQGNSGELFF	TGTGCCAGTAGTCTCTCCGGACAGGGTAACTCCGGGGAGCTGTTTTTT	TRBV19	TRBD1	-	TRBJ2-2
CASSPTRQGDYEQYF	TGTGCCAGCAGCCCAACCCGACAGGGAGATTACGAGCAGTACTTC	TRBV11-2	TRBD1	-	TRBJ2-7
CASSYFRQGNTEAFF	TGTGCCAGCAGTTACTTCAGACAGGGGAATACTGAAGCTTTCTTT	TRBV6-6	TRBD1	-	TRBJ1-1
CASVPWTGRYGYTF	TGTGCCAGCGTACCATGGACAGGGCGCTATGGCTACACCTTC	TRBV6-1	TRBD1	-	TRBJ1-2
CASSFGQAGQPQHF	TGTGCCAGCAGCTTCGGACAGGCCGGGCAGCCCCAGCATTTT	TRBV5-6	TRBD1	-	TRBJ1-5
CASSMDGGEYGNTIYF	TGTGCCAGTAGTATGGATGGAGGCGAATATGGAAACACCATATATTTT	TRBV19	-	few	TRBJ1-3
CARSAGPHDRADSPLHF	TGTGCCAGAAGCGCCGGACCCCATGACAGGGCTGATTCACCCCTCCACTTT	TRBV5-3	TRBD1	few	TRBJ1-6
CSSSAYNSPLHF	TGTTCCAGCAGCGCGTACAATTCACCCCTCCACTTT	TRBV7-9	-	-	TRBJ1-6
CASSMGQGEATQYF	TGTGCCAGTAGTATGGGGCAGGGGGAGGCTACGCAGTATTTT	TRBV19	-	-	TRBJ2-3
CASSYPGQGDYEQYF	TGCGCCAGCAGCTATCCGGGACAGGGAGACTACGAGCAGTACTTC	TRBV4-1	TRBD1	-	TRBJ2-7
CASSTGQGLGGYTF	TGCGCCAGCAGCACCGGACAGGGGTTGGGTGGCTACACCTTC	TRBV5-1	TRBD1	few	TRBJ1-2
CASSLLGGRETQYF	TGTGCCAGCAGCTTACTAGGGGGAAGGGAGACCCAGTACTTC	TRBV7-3	-	-	TRBJ2-5